This T cell receptor beta chain stems from a study of beta chain features in type 1 diabetes. V lost 0 bases and J lost 2; bases outside the gene matches: 0. The CDR3 runs to 16 residues. Looked up from germline, CDR1 is MGHRA and CDR2 is YSYEKL. Only one heparinised blood draw was taken per donor, and its volume averaged around 100 mL. Study findings and constraints: Moderate yet significant TCRB CDR3 shortening was seen in Type 1 diabetes patients in all four CD4+ subsets. The analysis here could not establish whether HLA type shapes TCRB rearrangement. Individuals with type 1 diabetes displayed fewer insertions and more deletions at VDJ junctions.

Since all of the isolated RNA was reverse transcribed, expressed TCRB transcripts were what got sequenced. The data were produced by immunoSEQ multiplex PCR, yet TCRdb's version contains in-frame clones alone and is incomplete. The table includes roughly 180,000 clones, almost 8% detected once. This clone was counted a few times. Its antigen remains unknown. The TCR originated in a man aged 18 to 30 with type 1 diabetes. The chain couples TRBV4-1 to TRBJ2-1; TRBD2 matches at 11 bases. Sequencing was performed on central memory CD4+ T cells from blood. For the CDR3, the DNA is TGCGCCAGCAGCCAAGAGACTAGCGGGACCTACAATGAGCAGTTCTTC. This encodes CASSQETSGTYNEQFF.